The rows below give T cell receptor beta chains drawn from one sample of a study of blood T cell repertoires in COVID-19. Produced via immunoSEQ multiplex PCR; TCRdb's table is partial and in-frame only. This sample yields around 180,000 clones, of which approximately 77% are seen a single time; over 9.5% belongs to the top ten. The sample was peripheral blood. All receptors derive from a woman at least 80 years old with active or convalescent COVID-19. The CDR3 runs from the conserved cysteine through the conserved F or W. Clone size, where shown, is once, few, many, or a class for clones that have expanded.

v_call clone_size cdr3_aa
TRBV2 . CASRVSGFEQYF
TRBV6-6 . CASSYLGQGGQPQHF
TRBV11-2 . CASSARTSGSGFSYNEQFF
TRBV19 . CASKRGGEYGELFF
TRBV29-1 . CSVEEPIPAGVTDTQYF
TRBV7-9 . CASSLLQLGGAFF
TRBV4-1 . CASSQYLGQGPQHF
TRBV6-6 . CAIKQGTANSPLHF
TRBV10-1 . CASGNTIGDTQYF
TRBV28 . CASRSPGALNTEAFF
TRBV4-1 . CASSQDQGGRNTEAFF
TRBV21-1 . CASSKGGEARVSTDTQYF
TRBV28 once CASSYRGSTEAFF
TRBV18 . CASSETSGYNEQFF
TRBV28 . CASSPSGGVGQPQHF
TRBV9 . CASSVIPGHDSEAFF
TRBV24-1 . CATSDPTFQYYTF
TRBV27 . CASSLRRGEQYF
TRBV28 . CASSFPRDEQFF
TRBV15 . CATSRALSYNEQFF
TRBV19 once CASSIRGVGNQPQHF